Listed here are 14 T cell receptor beta chains from one sample, sequenced in a study of blood T cells in healthy people across ages. Combining a sample-barcoded 5' primer with a J-beta primer mix, a second PCR ran for 7 to 11 cycles. TCRdb recomputed calls from the 5' RACE reads with MiXCR, one row per CDR3 protein. This sample has hundreds of thousands of distinct CDR3 sequences, with approximately 44% found just once. Sequenced input: blood. Source of these receptors: a man in his sixties in good health.

This clonotype was recorded once. A much larger clone lies one base from this, so it may be a read error. The chain recombines TRBV10-3 with TRBJ1-2, with 10 bases that match TRBD1. CDR3 length: 12 residues. With 11 bases clipped from V and 11 bases from J, the junction kept 11 bases outside the gene matches. Per the germline V gene, CDR1 is ENHRY and CDR2 is SYGVKD. For the CDR3, the DNA is TGTGCCTCCCGCGGGACAGGGGTTGTTTACACCTTC. It specifies CASRGTGVVYTF.

The genes are TRBV9 and TRBJ1-4, with D maybe TRBD1 (5 bases). The V gene lost 0 bases and the J gene lost 7 bases, with 19 bases spanning the gap. CDR3 size: 17 residues. Germline V gene sequence: CDR1 SGDLS, CDR2 YYNGEE. Here the CDR3 DNA reads TGTGCCAGCAGCGTAGGATGGTTGGGGGAGTCGAGTGAAAAACTGTTTTTT. This sequence encodes CASSVGWLGESSEKLFF.

The V call is TRBV12-3 or TRBV12-4, the J call TRBJ1-2; 7 nucleotides align to TRBD1. CDR3 size: 14 residues. Trimming at V came to 6 bases and at J to 2 bases, leaving 6 bases not matched to a gene. The CDR3 DNA is TGTGCCAGCAGGCGGACAGGCGCCAACTATGGCTACACCTTC. This codes for CASRRTGANYGYTF.

This chain links TRBV6-2 or TRBV6-3 with TRBJ1-4; D remains ambiguous. V gave up 6 bases and J gave up 5 bases, with 13 bases separating them. Germline CDR1 and CDR2: MNHEY and SVGEGT. The CDR3 consists of 14 residues. The CDR3 is CASRWNNRNEKLFF. CDR3 in DNA: TGTGCCAGCAGATGGAACAACCGGAATGAAAAACTGTTTTTT.

The chain carries TRBV2 and TRBJ1-2; 9 bases are shared with TRBD1. Germline trimming cut 6 bases from V and 8 bases from J; bases unmatched to any gene: 7. Germline CDR1 reads SNHLY; CDR2 reads FYNNEI. The length of the CDR3 is 13 residues. The CDR3 nucleotides read TGTGCCAGCAGGGGACAGGGAGTAGAGGGCTACACCTTC. Its protein is CASRGQGVEGYTF.

The chain combines TRBV6-5 with TRBJ1-1; D might be TRBD1 (6 bases). CDR3 size: 16 residues. The germline V gene has CDR1 MNHEY and CDR2 SVGAGI. Trimming shortened V by 2 bases and J by 1 base, and 14 bases separated the two germline ends. The CDR3 here is CASSYTAGGGNTEAFF. For the CDR3, the DNA is TGTGCCAGCAGTTACACCGCCGGAGGGGGGAACACTGAAGCTTTCTTT.

This clonotype has at least ten counts. This chain uses TRBV9 with TRBJ1-6, with a weak D call TRBD1 (6 bases). The CDR3 contains 15 residues. Trimming left V 3 bases short and J 9 bases short, with 16 bases between. Germline V CDR1 and CDR2: SGDLS, YYNGEE. The CDR3 spells CASSATDSRTSPLHF. CDR3 in DNA: TGTGCCAGCAGCGCCACGGACAGCCGGACTTCACCCCTCCACTTT.

The chain couples TRBV7-2 to TRBJ1-4; D not certain. The V end lost 1 base, the J end lost 8 bases, and 11 bases lay between the germline ends. The CDR3 loop spans 14 amino acids. Germline CDR1 is SGHTA and CDR2 is FQGNSA. CDR3 amino acids: CASSLEAGLEKLFF. CDR3 DNA: TGTGCCAGCAGCTTAGAGGCGGGTTTGGAAAAACTGTTTTTT.

This clonotype has just one count. This chain links TRBV10-2 with TRBJ2-1; a weak D match, TRBD1 (5 bases). The germline V gene has CDR1 WSHSY and CDR2 SAAADI. The V gene lost 6 bases and the J gene lost 13 bases, with 22 bases spanning the gap. This CDR3 is built from 14 residues. CDR3 DNA: TGCGCCAGCAGGGGGCTAATCCCCCACGAGACCCAGTTCTTC. It is translated as CASRGLIPHETQFF.

To note about this clonotype: One end of the junction fails to match germline, which may point to a read error. The chain has TRBV12-3 or TRBV12-4 and TRBJ2-7, with TRBD1 matching 9 bases. This CDR3 spans 14 amino acids. The CDR3 here is CAGSSGQGTYEQYF. The CDR3 DNA is TGTGCCGGCAGTTCCGGACAGGGGACCTACGAGCAGTACTTC.

The rearrangement uses TRBV10-3 and TRBJ2-7, with D unresolved. The CDR3 runs 14 residues. V gave up 10 bases and J gave up 3 bases, with 19 bases separating them. CDR1 is ENHRY, CDR2 SYGVKD, per germline. The CDR3 loop is CATTGPSFDYEQYF. The CDR3 DNA reads TGTGCCACGACCGGGCCCAGCTTCGACTACGAGCAGTACTTC.

Of note for this clonotype: A read error may produce the germline difference seen at one junction end. V gene TRBV4-1 combines with J gene TRBJ2-5; D perhaps matches TRBD1 (6 bases). The CDR3 is 14 amino acids. CDR1 MGHRA and CDR2 YSYEKL come from the germline V gene. CDR3 coding DNA: TGCGCCAGCAGCCAAGGACAGGCCCAAGAGACCCAGTACTTT. It codes for CASSQGQAQETQYF.

V is TRBV6-5 and J is TRBJ2-4; a possible D gene is TRBD1 (6 bases). The J call may be faulty, since TRBJ2-7 better matches the DNA end. CDR1 is MNHEY and CDR2 is SVGAGI in the germline V gene. CDR3 length: 16 amino acids. The DNA for the CDR3 is TGTGCCAGCAGTCAAAAGACAGGTTTACAAACCTACGAGCAGTACTTC. Translation: CASSQKTGLQTYEQYF.

The gene calls are TRBV4-2 and TRBJ1-2; tentatively, D is TRBD1 (5 bases). Germline V lookup: CDR1 LGHNA, CDR2 YNFKEQ. The CDR3 length is 13 residues. V lost 4 bases to trimming and J lost 7 bases, with 13 bases between them. The chain's CDR3 is CASSLIGAAGYTF. The CDR3 nucleotides are TGTGCCAGCAGCCTCATTGGGGCGGCTGGCTACACCTTC.